This T cell receptor beta chain appears in the sequencing data of a study of identical twins. TCRdb independently ran MiXCR on the 5' RACE reads; one entry per CDR3 protein. The data hold approximately 410,000 distinct CDR3 sequences, with under 20% observed a single time. V gave up 2 bases and J gave up 4 bases; unmatched junction bases: 6. Germline CDR1 and CDR2: SGHRS and YFSETQ. CDR3 length: 16 residues. Ten or more counts support this clonotype. The V call is TRBV5-1, the J call TRBJ2-5; 12 bases fit TRBD2. Material: naive T cells sorted from blood. This sequence was found in a man between 50 and 59 years old in good health. The CDR3 DNA reads TGCGCCAGCAGCTTACGGACTAGCGGGAACAGAGAGACCCAGTACTTC. As protein: CASSLRTSGNRETQYF.